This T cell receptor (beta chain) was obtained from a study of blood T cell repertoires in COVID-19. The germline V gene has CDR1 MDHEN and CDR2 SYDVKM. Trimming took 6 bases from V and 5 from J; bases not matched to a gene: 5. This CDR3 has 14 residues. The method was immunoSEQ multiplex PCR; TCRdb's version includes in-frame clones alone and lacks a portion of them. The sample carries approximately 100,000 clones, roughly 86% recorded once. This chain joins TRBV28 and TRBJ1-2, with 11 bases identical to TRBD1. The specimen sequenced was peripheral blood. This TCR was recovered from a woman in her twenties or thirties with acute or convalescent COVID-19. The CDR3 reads CASSRTGGWYGYTF. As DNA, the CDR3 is TGTGCCAGCAGCAGGACAGGGGGCTGGTATGGCTACACCTTC.